This T cell receptor beta chain was profiled in a study of post-analysis software for immune sequencing data. Presence of unique molecular identifiers characterized the TCR beta cDNA libraries. TCRdb fed the PCR reads into MiXCR, producing one record per CDR3 protein. The sample has roughly 800,000 distinct CDR3 sequences, under 60% seen once. Study observations and caveats: A significant reduction in normalized Chao1 diversity was observed in multiple sclerosis patients versus controls. About five TRBV segments, including TRBV5-6, TRBV5-1 and TRBV20-1, were more frequent in patients than controls. Samples from a shared batch, those prepared together, strongly co-clustered by F measure.

This clonotype was counted only a few times. Its target is not known. One end of the junction does not line up with germline, which may come from a read error. Germline V gene data show CDR1 as SGHVS and CDR2 as FQNEAQ. CDR3 length equals 15 residues. The chain employs TRBV7-8 and TRBJ2-3, with D unclear. The TCR originated in a girl aged 10 to 17 with multiple sclerosis. Sequenced material: blood. The CDR3: CASGLEPPSTDTQYF. The CDR3 bases are TGTGCCAGCGGCTTAGAGCCACCTAGCACAGATACGCAGTATTTT.